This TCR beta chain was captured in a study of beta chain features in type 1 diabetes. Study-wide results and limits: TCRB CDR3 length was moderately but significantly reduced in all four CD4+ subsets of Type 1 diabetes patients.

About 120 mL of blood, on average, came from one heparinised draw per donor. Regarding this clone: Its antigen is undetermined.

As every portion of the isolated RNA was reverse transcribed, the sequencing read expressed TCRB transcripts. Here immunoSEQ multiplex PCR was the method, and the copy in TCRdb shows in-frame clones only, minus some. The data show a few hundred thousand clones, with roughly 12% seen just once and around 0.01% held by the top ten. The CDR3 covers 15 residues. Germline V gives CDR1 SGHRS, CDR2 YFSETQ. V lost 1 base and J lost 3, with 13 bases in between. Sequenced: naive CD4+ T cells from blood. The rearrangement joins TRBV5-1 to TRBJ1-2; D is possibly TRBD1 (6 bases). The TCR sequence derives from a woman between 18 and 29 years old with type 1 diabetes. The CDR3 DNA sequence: TGCGCCAGCAGCTTGAACAGGGAGAGTGACTATGGCTACACCTTC. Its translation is CASSLNRESDYGYTF.